The clone carrying this T cell receptor (beta chain) was observed once. Everyone who took part was about 18 to 90 years old, and they came from about 25 US areas. Categorization into cohorts depended on clinical history that participants reported. The data derive from a study of blood T cell repertoires in COVID-19. Study summary: Specimens from acute and convalescent COVID-19 originated in the United States, Italy and Spain.

Germline CDR1 and CDR2: SGHKS and YYEKEE (reference sequence). With 0 bases removed from V and 7 bases from J, the gap between germline ends came to 10 bases. The length of the CDR3 is 14 residues. Profiling relied on immunoSEQ multiplex PCR, and the TCRdb table lists in-frame clones only, not all of them. The sample shows approximately 220,000 clones, around 82% of them seen only once. The chain links TRBV5-5 to TRBJ2-2, with D maybe TRBD1 (5 bases). Sample: PBMCs or T cells enriched from blood (not recorded which). The source of this sequence is a woman in her forties or fifties who had been exposed to COVID-19. Written as DNA, the CDR3 is TGTGCCAGCAGCTTGGAGCCAGGGATCGGGGAGCTGTTTTTT. Translation: CASSLEPGIGELFF.